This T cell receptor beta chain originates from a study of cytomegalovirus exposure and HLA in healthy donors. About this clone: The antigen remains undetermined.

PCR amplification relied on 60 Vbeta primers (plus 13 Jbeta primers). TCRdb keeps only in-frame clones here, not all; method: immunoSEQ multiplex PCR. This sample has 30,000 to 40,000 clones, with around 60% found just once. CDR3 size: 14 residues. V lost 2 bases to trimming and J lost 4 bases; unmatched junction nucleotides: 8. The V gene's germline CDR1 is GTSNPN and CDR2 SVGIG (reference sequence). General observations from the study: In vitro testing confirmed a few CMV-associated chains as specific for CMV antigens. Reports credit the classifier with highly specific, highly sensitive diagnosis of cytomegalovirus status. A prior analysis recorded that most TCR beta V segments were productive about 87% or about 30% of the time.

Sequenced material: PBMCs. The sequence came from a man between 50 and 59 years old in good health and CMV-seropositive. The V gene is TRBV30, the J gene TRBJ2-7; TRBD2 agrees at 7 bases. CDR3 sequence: CAWSTFWRGYEQYF. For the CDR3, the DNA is TGTGCCTGGAGTACTTTCTGGCGGGGGTACGAGCAGTACTTC.